This T cell receptor beta chain stems from a study of blood T cell repertoires in COVID-19. Repertoires were generated with immunoSEQ multiplex PCR, while TCRdb's copy carries only in-frame clones and drops some. The sample has about 350,000 clones, approximately 84% seen once; the top ten hold roughly 0.94%. V gave up 4 bases and J gave up 2 bases; unmatched junction bases: 0. This CDR3 is built from 14 residues. Germline V lookup: CDR1 SEHNR, CDR2 FQNEAQ (reference sequence). Input material: PBMCs or T cells enriched from blood (not recorded which). The chain recombines TRBV7-9 with TRBJ2-7; 12 bases line up with TRBD1. The sequence was collected from a woman in her 30s who had recovered from COVID-19. The CDR3 loop reads CASSWDRGPYEQYF. The CDR3 DNA sequence: TGTGCCAGCAGCTGGGACAGGGGGCCCTACGAGCAGTACTTC. The variable domain in full, with the rest retrieved from reference TRBV7-9 and TRBJ2-7, is DTGVSQNPRHKITKRGQNVTFRCDPISEHNRLYWYRQTLGQGPEFLTYFQNEAQLEKSRLLSDRFSAERPKGSFSTLEIQRTEQGDSAMYLCASSWDRGPYEQYFGPGTRLTVT.